Listed below are T cell receptor beta chains from one sample, sequenced in a study of blood T cell repertoires in COVID-19. Only in-frame clones appear in the TCRdb table, and some are missing; sequencing was by immunoSEQ multiplex PCR. The top ten hold 11% of the sample, which has 250,000 to 300,000 clones, 75% to 90% seen once. The sequenced sample consisted of peripheral blood. Source of these receptors: a woman aged 70-85 years with acute or convalescent COVID-19. Each CDR3 is given with its conserved first and last residue. D genes are given only for firm matches. Rows may omit the clone size; those that give it use once, few, many or a size class.

clone_size j_call d_call v_call cdr3_nt cdr3_aa
NA TRBJ2-2 NA TRBV6-6 TGTGCCAGCAGTTACCCCCCCGGACAGTCCACCGGGGAGCTGTTTTTT CASSYPPGQSTGELFF
NA TRBJ1-2 NA TRBV2 TGTGCCAGCAGCGCCCAGGTCGAAGGGGGTGGCTACACCTTC CASSAQVEGGGYTF
NA TRBJ1-2 TRBD1 TRBV29-1 TGCAGCGTGCGGACAGGGTCATGGTATGGCTACACCTTC CSVRTGSWYGYTF
NA TRBJ1-1 TRBD1 TRBV5-5 TGTGCCAGCAGGCCCGGACAGGGCAAAGCTTTCTTT CASRPGQGKAFF
NA TRBJ1-5 NA TRBV6-5 TGTGCCAGCTACTCACTTCCGGGAGCCCATCAGCCCCAGCATTTT CASYSLPGAHQPQHF
NA TRBJ1-2 NA TRBV29-1 TGCAGCGCAACAGCTAACTATGGCTACACCTTC CSATANYGYTF
once TRBJ2-7 TRBD1 TRBV7-6 TGTGCCAGCAGCCCCGGGACAGGTCCGGTCTACGAGCAGTACTTC CASSPGTGPVYEQYF
NA TRBJ2-3 TRBD2 TRBV13 TGTGCCAGCAGCTCCCCCGGGACTAACACAGATACGCAGTATTTT CASSSPGTNTDTQYF
once TRBJ2-7 TRBD2 TRBV7-9 TGTGCCAGCAGCCCGGGACTAGCGGGGCCGTACGAGCAGTACTTC CASSPGLAGPYEQYF
NA TRBJ1-1 TRBD1 TRBV5-5 TGTGCCAGCAGGACCGGGACAGGGGGCTCATGGACTGAAGCTTTCTTT CASRTGTGGSWTEAFF
NA TRBJ2-1 NA TRBV27 TGTGCCAGCAGTTTGTTTCCGGCAACTAGCTTTCCCAATGAGCAGTTCTTC CASSLFPATSFPNEQFF
NA TRBJ1-4 NA TRBV5-1 TGCGCCAGCCGAGACAGTAATGAAAAACTGTTTTTT CASRDSNEKLFF
once TRBJ1-2 NA TRBV3-1/TRBV3-2 TGTGCCAGCAGCCAAGCCGGAGTGGGTGGCTACACCTTC CASSQAGVGGYTF
NA TRBJ2-5 TRBD1 TRBV24-1 TGTGCCACCAGTGACAACCAGGGACAGGAGACCCAGTACTTC CATSDNQGQETQYF
NA TRBJ1-2 NA TRBV20-1 TGCAGTGCTAGTGCGGGGGACGGCTATGGCTACACCTTC CSASAGDGYGYTF
NA TRBJ1-1 NA TRBV5-5 TGTGCCAGCAGCTTGCAGGTTGTGGGCACTGAAGCTTTCTTT CASSLQVVGTEAFF
NA TRBJ1-2 TRBD1 TRBV24-1 TGTGCCACCAGTGACTCGGGACAGCACTATGGCTACACCTTC CATSDSGQHYGYTF
few TRBJ1-6 NA TRBV20-1 TGCAGTGCTAGTGGCAGGGCGAGCTCCTATAATTCACCCCTCCACTTT CSASGRASSYNSPLHF
NA TRBJ2-1 TRBD1 TRBV11-2 TGTGCCAGCAGCTTAGTCTCGGGACAGGGGGCTTACAATGAGCAGTTCTTC CASSLVSGQGAYNEQFF
few TRBJ1-6 NA TRBV20-1 TGCAGTGCTAGTATTCCCAGGTCAGGGTCACCCCTCCACTTT CSASIPRSGSPLHF
NA TRBJ1-5 TRBD1 TRBV24-1 TGTGCCGTCTCCGGGACAGGGAATGCTCAGCCCCAGCATTTT CAVSGTGNAQPQHF
NA TRBJ1-5 TRBD1 TRBV10-3 TGTGCCATCAGTGAGTCGACCAGACAGGGGACTTCAGGCCAGCCCCAGCATTTT CAISESTRQGTSGQPQHF
NA TRBJ2-7 NA TRBV19 TGTGCCAGTAGTCGACAGGCCGAGGCCTACGAGCAGTACTTC CASSRQAEAYEQYF
few TRBJ1-2 TRBD1 TRBV6-5 TGTGCCAGCAGTACAGGGGAGACTTGGCATGGCTACACCTTC CASSTGETWHGYTF
once TRBJ1-1 TRBD1 TRBV5-4 TGTGCCAGCAGCATTCGGACAGGGGCCCCCACTGAAGCTTTCTTT CASSIRTGAPTEAFF
NA TRBJ2-5 TRBD2 TRBV19 TGTGCCACACGTAGCGGGAACCAAGAGACCCAGTACTTC CATRSGNQETQYF
NA TRBJ2-3 TRBD1 TRBV5-5 TGTGCCAGCAGCTTGGCAAGGACAGGAACAGATACGCAGTATTTT CASSLARTGTDTQYF
NA TRBJ2-1 NA TRBV6-5 TGTGCCACCCCCTTTTCGAGGTACAATGAGCAGTTCTTC CATPFSRYNEQFF
NA TRBJ2-7 NA TRBV7-8 TGTGCCAGCAGCTTCGACTACTCCTACGAGCAGTACTTC CASSFDYSYEQYF
NA TRBJ2-2 NA TRBV7-9 TGTGCCAGCAGCCCGGACACAAACACCGGGGAGCTGTTTTTT CASSPDTNTGELFF
NA TRBJ1-2 NA TRBV6-5 TGTGCCAGCAGTTACTCCTGGGAGGGCTATGGCTACACCTTC CASSYSWEGYGYTF
NA TRBJ1-3 NA TRBV6-5 TGTGCCAGCAGTTACTCTGCCAGGATGAGTGGAAACACCATATATTTT CASSYSARMSGNTIYF
NA TRBJ2-3 NA TRBV3-1/TRBV3-2 TGTGCCAGCAGTCTCCTCAGGGTTGGCACAGATACGCAGTATTTT CASSLLRVGTDTQYF
NA TRBJ1-4 NA TRBV6-5 TGTGCCAGCAGCCCCGCGGGGCTAAAAGAAAAACTGTTTTTT CASSPAGLKEKLFF
NA TRBJ1-4 NA TRBV6-5 TGTGCCAGCAGTTTGGGGAGGTTGAATGAAAAACTGTTTTTT CASSLGRLNEKLFF
NA TRBJ1-6 TRBD1 TRBV4-2 TGTGCCAGCAGCCAAGTTACGGGACAGCGAAATTCACCCCTCCACTTT CASSQVTGQRNSPLHF
NA TRBJ1-1 TRBD1 TRBV15 TGTGCCACCAGCTACGGACAGGGGCGGACTGAAGCTTTCTTT CATSYGQGRTEAFF
NA TRBJ2-7 TRBD2 TRBV7-8 TGTGCCAGCAGCTTAGTGGATAGCGGGGCCTACGAGCAGTACTTC CASSLVDSGAYEQYF
NA TRBJ1-2 NA TRBV7-2 TGTGCCAGCAGCCCTAGGGGGACAACGGGTGGCTACACCTTC CASSPRGTTGGYTF
NA TRBJ2-7 TRBD1 TRBV12-3/TRBV12-4 TGTGCCAGCAGCCGGGACAGGTCAACGGATCCGTACTTC CASSRDRSTDPYF
NA TRBJ1-2 TRBD1 TRBV4-1 TGCGCCAGCAGCCTGTCACCCGGGACAGGGAAAAGCTACACCTTC CASSLSPGTGKSYTF
NA TRBJ2-1 NA TRBV2 TGTGCCAGCAGCGAAACACTCTTGACAACTAGCTCCTACAATGAGCAGTTCTTC CASSETLLTTSSYNEQFF
NA TRBJ1-4 NA TRBV28 TGTGCCAGCAGCTCCTCCCGGGGGGCTAAAGAAAAACTGTTTTTT CASSSSRGAKEKLFF
NA TRBJ2-5 NA TRBV3-1/TRBV3-2 TGTGCCAGCAGCCAAGTCGGGACCCAGTACTTC CASSQVGTQYF
NA TRBJ1-6 NA TRBV2 TGTGCCAGCAGTGATCGGAAGGGAGCTTCACCCCTCCACTTT CASSDRKGASPLHF
NA TRBJ1-6 TRBD1 TRBV5-1 TGCGCCAGCTCACCCGACAGGGGCGGTAATTCACCCCTCCACTTT CASSPDRGGNSPLHF
NA TRBJ1-5 NA TRBV5-1 TGCGCCAGCAGCTTAACTTCGAATCAGCCCCAGCATTTT CASSLTSNQPQHF
NA TRBJ1-2 TRBD1 TRBV6-5 TGTTTGACGGGACAGGACAACTATGGCTACACCTTC CLTGQDNYGYTF
NA TRBJ2-5 TRBD2 TRBV5-1 TGCGCCAGCAGCTTTGGCACGACTAGCGGGAGTGGGACCCAGTACTTC CASSFGTTSGSGTQYF
NA TRBJ1-1 NA TRBV11-1 TGTGCCAGCAGCTACACCAGGGGAAACACTGAAGCTTTCTTT CASSYTRGNTEAFF
NA TRBJ2-7 NA TRBV4-1 TGCGCCAGCAGCCAAGATCATTCGCGGCTGTACGAGCAGTACTTC CASSQDHSRLYEQYF